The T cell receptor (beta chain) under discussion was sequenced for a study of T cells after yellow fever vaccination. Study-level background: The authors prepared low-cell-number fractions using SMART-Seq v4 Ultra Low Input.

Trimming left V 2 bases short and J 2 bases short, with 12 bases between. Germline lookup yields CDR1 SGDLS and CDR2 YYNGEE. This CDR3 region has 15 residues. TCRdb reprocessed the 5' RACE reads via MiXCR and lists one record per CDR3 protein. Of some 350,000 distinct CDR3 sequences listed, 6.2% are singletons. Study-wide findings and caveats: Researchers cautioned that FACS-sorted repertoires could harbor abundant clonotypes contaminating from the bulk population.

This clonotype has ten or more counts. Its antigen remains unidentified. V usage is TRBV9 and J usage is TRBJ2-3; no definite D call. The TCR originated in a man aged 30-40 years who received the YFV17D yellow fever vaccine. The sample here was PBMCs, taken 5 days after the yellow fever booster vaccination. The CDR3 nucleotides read TGTGCCAGCAGCGTCCGAGGCGGCAACACAGATACGCAGTATTTT. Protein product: CASSVRGGNTDTQYF.